Below are 27 T cell receptor beta chains sequenced from a single sample in a study of neurological immune-mediated disorders. TCRdb used MiXCR to reprocess the 5' RACE reads, holding one entry per CDR3 protein. In the table there are tens of thousands of distinct CDR3 sequences, 1.5% to 2% of which are singletons. The sequencing sample was made of PBMCs. Receptors were obtained from a woman in her forties with multiple sclerosis.

This clonotype appeared many times. V gene TRBV5-1 combines with J gene TRBJ1-4, with D maybe TRBD1 (6 bases). The CDR3 has 15 residues. V was clipped by 4 bases and J by 4 bases, with 14 bases between them. CDR1 SGHRS and CDR2 YFSETQ come from the germline V gene. CDR3 bases: TGCGCCAGCAGCAGACAGGCCGGCAGTAATGAAAAACTGTTTTTT. Its protein product is CASSRQAGSNEKLFF. The variable domain in full, completed from reference TRBV5-1 and TRBJ1-4, reads KAGVTQTPRYLIKTRGQQVTLSCSPISGHRSVSWYQQTPGQGLQFLFEYFSETQRNKGNFPGRFSGRQFSNSRSEMNVSTLELGDSALYLCASSRQAGSNEKLFFGSGTQLSVL.

This clonotype showed up many times. This sequence joins TRBV5-1 and TRBJ1-2; D is unclear. In germline, CDR1 is SGHRS, CDR2 YFSETQ. This CDR3 contains 12 residues. V was trimmed by 0 bases and J by 11 bases, leaving 11 bases between them. The CDR3 is CASSLDALQYTF. In DNA, the CDR3 is TGCGCCAGCAGCTTGGACGCCTTGCAGTACACCTTC.

This clonotype was recorded at least ten times. The chain combines TRBV20-1 with TRBJ1-4, with D uncertain. The CDR3 sequence is 15 residues long. Between the trimmed V and J ends, which lost 0 bases and 3 bases, there was a span of 11 bases. The germline gives CDR1 DFQATT, CDR2 SNEGSKA (reference sequence). This CDR3 reads CSARDPVSSNEKLFF. As DNA, the CDR3 is TGCAGTGCTAGAGATCCGGTCAGCTCTAATGAAAAACTGTTTTTT.

This clonotype was observed a handful of times. The J gene is TRBJ1-2, the V gene TRBV29-1; D is unclear. The germline V gene has CDR1 SQVTM and CDR2 ANQGSEA. The V and J ends lost 6 bases and 8 bases respectively, with 10 bases between them. The CDR3 length is 10 residues. The CDR3 DNA follows: TGCAGCGTACAAAGGGCCGGCTACACCTTC. It is translated as CSVQRAGYTF.

This clonotype was picked up many times. J is TRBJ1-1 and V is TRBV7-3; D not certain. Germline V gene lookup returns CDR1 SGHTA and CDR2 FQGTGA. V lost 5 bases and J lost 4, with 11 bases in between. This CDR3 is 13 amino acids long. The CDR3 reads CASSPQIATEAFF. The CDR3, as DNA: TGTGCCAGCAGCCCCCAAATCGCCACTGAAGCTTTCTTT.

This clonotype was seen many times. The chain recombines TRBV18 with TRBJ2-3; D ambiguous. V shed 0 bases and J shed 3 bases, with 7 bases lying between them. The CDR3 sequence is 14 residues long. Germline V gives CDR1 KGHSH, CDR2 LQKENI. The CDR3 DNA reads TGTGCCAGCTCACCACCTAGTGTGACAGATACGCAGTATTTT. This gives the protein CASSPPSVTDTQYF.

This clonotype has ten or more counts. The V call is TRBV20-1, the J call TRBJ2-3, with 8 bases aligning to TRBD1. The germline V gene has CDR1 DFQATT and CDR2 SNEGSKA (reference sequence). Losses at the gene ends were 1 base for V and 8 bases for J; bases not matched to a gene: 8. The length of the CDR3 is 14 residues. The chain's CDR3 is CSARVDRAVGTQYF. The CDR3 DNA is TGCAGTGCTAGAGTGGACAGGGCGGTCGGTACGCAGTATTTT.

This clonotype was recorded at least ten times. For the CDR3, the DNA is TGTGCTAGTGGTCTCCAGAACCCCCCCTACGAGCAGTACTTC. This gives the protein CASGLQNPPYEQYF. The rearrangement uses TRBV12-5 and TRBJ2-7; D uncertain. Germline CDR1 LGHNT, CDR2 FRNRAP. This CDR3 contains 14 residues. V lost 5 bases and J lost 2, with 13 bases in between.

This clonotype has ten or more counts. This CDR3 is CATRAGVYEQYF. The CDR3 nucleotides are TGTGCCACGCGGGCAGGGGTCTACGAGCAGTACTTC. The chain links TRBV6-6 to TRBJ2-7, with a tentative D call TRBD1 (6 bases). The CDR3 spans 12 residues. The germline V gene has CDR1 MNHNY and CDR2 SVGAGI (reference sequence). V was pared by 10 bases and J by 3 bases, with 13 bases between.

The table lists this clonotype with many counts. The chain uses TRBV12-3 or TRBV12-4 and TRBJ2-1, with D unresolved. There are 14 residues in the CDR3. Between the trimmed V and J ends, which lost 2 bases and 7 bases, there was a span of 12 bases. CDR3 nucleotides: TGTGCCAGCAGTTTATGGCCCCCCGGGAATGAGCAGTTCTTC. This encodes CASSLWPPGNEQFF.

This clonotype was counted many times. This chain joins TRBV10-3 and TRBJ2-7; D might be TRBD1 (7 bases). Germline CDR1 is ENHRY and CDR2 is SYGVKD. The length of the CDR3 is 13 residues. V was cut by 4 bases and J by 3 bases, with 10 bases left in between. As DNA, the CDR3 is TGTGCCATCAGTGGCAGGGGGGACTACGAGCAGTACTTC. This gives the protein CAISGRGDYEQYF.

There are many counts of this clonotype. The CDR3 DNA follows: TGTGCCAGCAGTTCCCGACCCTTAGCGGGGAATCAGCCCCAGCATTTT. Its protein product is CASSSRPLAGNQPQHF. The V and J genes are TRBV27 and TRBJ1-5, with D uncertain. The germline CDR1 and CDR2 sequences are MNHEY and SMNVEV (reference sequence). The CDR3 loop spans 16 amino acids. The germline V and J ends were trimmed by 4 bases and 4 bases, with 17 bases remaining between them.

This clonotype showed up many times. The CDR3 DNA sequence: TGCAGTGCCGCGACAGCTTATAGCAATCAGCCCCAGCATTTT. Amino acid sequence: CSAATAYSNQPQHF. The J gene is TRBJ1-5, the V gene TRBV20-1; TRBD1 might be the D (5 bases). The germline CDR1 and CDR2 sequences are DFQATT and SNEGSKA (reference sequence). Trimming removed 6 bases at V and 0 bases at J, with 12 bases between. The CDR3 extends over 14 amino acids.

Many counts were recorded for this clonotype. The genes are TRBV7-9 and TRBJ2-5, with 8 bases aligning to TRBD1. The CDR3 extends over 14 amino acids. With 5 bases clipped from V and 4 bases from J, the junction kept 6 bases outside the gene matches. CDR1 SEHNR and CDR2 FQNEAQ come from the germline V gene (reference sequence). The CDR3: CASSPLGQGETQYF. CDR3 nucleotides: TGTGCCAGCAGCCCCCTCGGACAGGGAGAGACCCAGTACTTC.

This clonotype appeared many times. This chain links TRBV20-1 with TRBJ1-5; 7 bases are shared with TRBD1. The germline V gene encodes CDR1 DFQATT and CDR2 SNEGSKA (reference sequence). Trimming at V came to 6 bases and at J to 5 bases, leaving 7 bases not matched to a gene. The CDR3 extends over 13 amino acids. In nucleotides, the CDR3 is TGCAGTGCGGCCCGGACAGGCTATCAGCCCCAGCATTTT. It codes for CSAARTGYQPQHF.

This clonotype was detected ten times or more. This rearrangement joins TRBV2 to TRBJ2-1, with TRBD2 identical over 10 bases. The V gene's germline CDR1 is SNHLY and CDR2 FYNNEI. The V gene end was trimmed by 6 bases and the J gene end by 5 bases; junction bases not matched to a gene: 4. The CDR3 covers 14 residues. The CDR3 is CASSPLAGDNEQFF. The DNA of the CDR3 is TGTGCCAGCAGCCCCCTAGCGGGGGACAATGAGCAGTTCTTC.

At least ten counts were recorded for this clonotype. This rearrangement joins TRBV5-5 to TRBJ2-2, with D perhaps TRBD2 (6 bases). V was clipped by 5 bases and J by 4 bases, with 12 bases between them. Germline CDR1 reads SGHKS; CDR2 reads YYEKEE (reference sequence). The CDR3 contains 14 residues. This chain's CDR3 is CASSWASATGELFF. The CDR3 nucleotides read TGTGCCAGCAGTTGGGCTAGCGCCACCGGGGAGCTGTTTTTT.

This clonotype appeared many times. The V gene is TRBV20-1, the J gene TRBJ1-4; the D is unclear. CDR1 is DFQATT and CDR2 is SNEGSKA in the germline V gene (reference sequence). V lost 7 bases to trimming and J lost 7 bases, with 13 bases between them. The CDR3 is 12 amino acids. The CDR3 coding sequence is TGCAGTGTCCCCTGGCAGGCTGAAAAACTGTTTTTT. Its protein product is CSVPWQAEKLFF.

This clonotype was counted ten times or more. This chain uses TRBV3-1 with TRBJ1-1, with D uncertain. Germline values: CDR1 LGHDT, CDR2 YNNKEL (reference sequence). Between the trimmed V and J ends, which lost 1 base and 6 bases, there was a span of 9 bases. The CDR3 is 13 amino acids. CDR3 sequence (DNA): TGTGCCAGCAGCCAAGGACTGCGGGCTGAAGCTTTCTTT. As protein: CASSQGLRAEAFF.

This clonotype showed up many times. CDR3 bases: TGTGCCAGCAGTTTACAGCTCAACACTGAAGCTTTCTTT. Translating it yields CASSLQLNTEAFF. The chain joins TRBV12-3 or TRBV12-4 to TRBJ1-1; D unclear. Trimming took 2 bases from V and 2 from J, leaving 6 bases between them. This CDR3 is 13 amino acids long.

This clonotype was seen many times. The chain has TRBV5-1 and TRBJ1-4; the D is unclear. Trimming took off 4 bases at V and 7 bases at J, with 11 bases between the two ends. The CDR3 length is 13 residues. From germline, CDR1 is SGHRS and CDR2 YFSETQ. CDR3 loop: CASSERGLEKLFF. CDR3 DNA: TGCGCCAGCAGCGAGAGAGGCCTTGAAAAACTGTTTTTT.

This clonotype occurred a few times. This chain connects TRBV5-1 to TRBJ1-1; the D gene is possibly TRBD1 (6 bases). Trimming took 0 bases from V and 1 from J, leaving 13 bases between them. There are 16 residues in the CDR3. Germline V lookup: CDR1 SGHRS, CDR2 YFSETQ. CDR3: CASSLAQRTANTEAFF. CDR3 coding DNA: TGCGCCAGCAGCTTGGCCCAGCGGACAGCGAACACTGAAGCTTTCTTT.

This clonotype has ten or more counts. Here the CDR3 reads CASSPQLDDQPQHF. The CDR3 nucleotides are TGTGCCTCTTCCCCCCAGTTGGATGATCAGCCCCAGCATTTT. The chain has TRBV10-3 and TRBJ1-5; D not certain. The CDR3 covers 14 residues. V lost 11 bases and J lost 5, with 19 bases in between. The V gene's germline CDR1 is ENHRY and CDR2 SYGVKD.

This clonotype showed up many times. The rearrangement uses TRBV5-1 and TRBJ1-1, with 8 nucleotides matching TRBD1. The germline V gene encodes CDR1 SGHRS and CDR2 YFSETQ. This CDR3 has 15 amino acids. J lost 4 bases, V lost 4 bases, and 9 bases had no gene match. In DNA, the CDR3 is TGCGCCAGCAGCAGACCCACAGGGGGGCCCACTGAAGCTTTCTTT. It encodes CASSRPTGGPTEAFF.

In this sample, this clonotype turned up a few times. Because the CDR3's place on the DNA is in doubt, the DNA is left out and the CDR3 is given as listed by TCRdb. The chain employs TRBV21-1 and TRBJ1-2; the table gives TRBD1 as D, unverified against the DNA. TRBV21-1 is classified as a pseudogene. Termini included, the CDR3 measures 15 amino acids. The CDR3 here is CASSKVAGGSYGYTF.

This clonotype was counted ten times or more. The chain combines TRBV5-1 with TRBJ1-5; the D gene is possibly TRBD1 (5 bases). Trimming stripped 0 bases from V and 4 bases from J, with 11 bases between. The CDR3 length is 15 residues. Germline values: CDR1 SGHRS, CDR2 YFSETQ. CDR3 DNA sequence: TGCGCCAGCAGCTTGGCCGGCGGGGCGAATCAGCCCCAGCATTTT. This encodes CASSLAGGANQPQHF. Filled out from reference TRBV5-1 and TRBJ1-5, the complete variable domain reads KAGVTQTPRYLIKTRGQQVTLSCSPISGHRSVSWYQQTPGQGLQFLFEYFSETQRNKGNFPGRFSGRQFSNSRSEMNVSTLELGDSALYLCASSLAGGANQPQHFGDGTRLSIL.

This clonotype has a count of ten or more. The J gene is TRBJ2-3, the V gene TRBV5-6; D is unresolved. CDR3 length equals 15 residues. CDR1 and CDR2 (germline): SGHDT, YYEEEE. Between the trimmed V and J ends, which lost 4 bases and 8 bases, there was a span of 20 bases. In DNA form, the CDR3 reads TGTGCCAGCAGCCCGGCGGTCACCCCGATTGGTACGCAGTATTTT. Protein sequence: CASSPAVTPIGTQYF.